This TCR beta chain stems from a study of cytotoxic CD8 clonotypes in ibrutinib-treated CLL. Across the whole study: For this cohort, patients were roughly eleven relapsed/refractory and over 14 treatment-naive, while fewer than 18 were IGHV unmutated. Mean productive templates were about 250,000; mean productive rearrangements were around 90,000.

As for this clone: The antigen remains unidentified.

The germline gives CDR1 SQVTM, CDR2 ANQGSEA. V lost 4 bases to trimming and J lost 7 bases, with 14 bases between them. The CDR3 has 13 residues. The data were produced by immunoSEQ multiplex PCR, yet TCRdb's version contains in-frame clones alone and is incomplete. In the table there are hundreds of thousands of clones, less than 75% of which are singletons. General observations from the study: Clonality showed a rise at ibrutinib response that reversed toward baseline at progression. Samples were collected at differing times from sustained-remission and progressing patients.

The specimen comprised PBMCs, sampled after 24 months of ibrutinib treatment. The TCR was taken from a human donor with chronic lymphocytic leukemia. The chain has TRBV29-1 and TRBJ1-5; D is perhaps TRBD1 (5 bases). CDR3 loop: CSVASQGTQPQHF. The CDR3 nucleotides read TGCAGCGTTGCCTCACAAGGGACCCAGCCCCAGCATTTT.